The rows below give T cell receptor beta chains drawn from one sample of a study of post-analysis software for immune sequencing data. TCRdb ran MiXCR on the PCR reads and lists one entry per CDR3 protein. The sample holds 430,000 or so distinct CDR3 sequences, more than 30% seen once. Material: blood. The receptors come from a girl aged 2-10 years with multiple sclerosis. The CDR3 runs from the conserved cysteine through the conserved F or W. D genes are given only for firm matches. The size field is filled for only some rows; it gives once, few, many or a size class.

TRBV4-1	-	TRBJ1-1	few	CASSQGRLVAEAFF	TGCGCCAGCAGCCAGGGAAGACTAGTAGCTGAAGCTTTCTTT
TRBV12-3/TRBV12-4	-	TRBJ1-1	-	CASSRSTWGNTEAFF	TGTGCCAGCAGCAGATCCACCTGGGGAAACACTGAAGCTTTCTTT
TRBV5-1	-	TRBJ1-2	-	CASSLEAGDYGYTF	TGCGCCAGCAGCTTGGAAGCAGGGGACTATGGCTACACCTTC
TRBV4-2	TRBD2	TRBJ2-7	-	CASSQGGLAGDEQYF	TGTGCCAGCAGCCAAGGGGGACTAGCAGGTGACGAGCAGTACTTC
TRBV9	TRBD2	TRBJ2-3	-	CASSAGKTSGGTDTQYF	TGTGCCAGCAGCGCAGGCAAGACTAGCGGGGGCACAGATACGCAGTATTTT
TRBV7-2	-	TRBJ2-3	many	CASSLVAGTDTQYF	TGTGCCAGCAGCTTAGTAGCGGGCACAGATACGCAGTATTTT
TRBV29-1	-	TRBJ2-1	-	CSVGTQGGTQFF	TGCAGCGTTGGAACACAGGGGGGGACGCAGTTCTTC
TRBV4-3	TRBD2	TRBJ2-7	few	CASSLGLAGGPRYEQYF	TGCGCCAGCAGCCTCGGACTAGCGGGAGGCCCCCGTTACGAGCAGTACTTC
TRBV10-3	TRBD1	TRBJ2-7	few	CAIRTSTGSSYEQYF	TGTGCCATCAGAACCTCGACAGGGAGCTCCTACGAGCAGTACTTC
TRBV20-1	TRBD1	TRBJ2-1	-	CSASGQGGDNEQFF	TGCAGTGCTAGTGGACAGGGTGGAGACAATGAGCAGTTCTTC
TRBV28	-	TRBJ1-2	-	CASTLAGAPSYGYTF	TGTGCCAGCACTTTAGCAGGGGCCCCCAGCTATGGCTACACCTTC
TRBV20-1	-	TRBJ2-3	-	CSARGRANTDTQYF	TGCAGTGCTAGGGGTCGGGCCAACACAGATACGCAGTATTTT
TRBV7-2	TRBD1	TRBJ2-5	-	CASSLTTGSRETQYF	TGTGCCAGCAGCCTGACGACAGGGTCAAGGGAGACCCAGTACTTC
TRBV25-1	-	TRBJ2-1	-	CASISTYNEQFF	TGTGCCAGCATTTCCACATACAATGAGCAGTTCTTC
TRBV5-1	-	TRBJ2-5	-	CASSLAGRREETQYF	TGCGCCAGCAGCTTGGCCGGGCGTAGGGAAGAGACCCAGTACTTC
TRBV18	-	TRBJ1-5	few	CASSPDTNNQPQHF	TGTGCCAGCTCACCCGACACCAACAATCAGCCCCAGCATTTT
TRBV5-1	-	TRBJ2-5	once	CASSSPHGYQETQYF	TGCGCCAGCAGCTCACCACACGGATACCAAGAGACCCAGTACTTC
TRBV28	TRBD1	TRBJ1-1	-	CASSTSGGTGAFF	TGTGCCAGCAGCACCTCAGGGGGCACTGGGGCTTTCTTT
TRBV6-5	-	TRBJ1-4	-	CASSYSDGGPNEKLFF	TGTGCCAGCAGTTACTCGGACGGAGGCCCTAATGAAAAACTGTTTTTT
TRBV10-3	-	TRBJ2-7	few	CAISEILWDGPYEQYF	TGTGCCATCAGTGAGATTTTATGGGACGGACCCTACGAGCAGTACTTC
TRBV4-3	-	TRBJ2-1	-	CASSQVGASFTGNEQFF	TGCGCCAGCAGCCAAGTTGGGGCGAGCTTTACGGGCAATGAGCAGTTCTTC
TRBV29-1	-	TRBJ2-6	few	CSAHSSGANVLTF	TGCAGCGCCCACAGCTCTGGGGCCAACGTCCTGACTTTC
TRBV5-6	-	TRBJ2-1	-	CASSSTGSRYNEQFF	TGTGCCAGCAGTAGTACCGGGAGTAGGTACAATGAGCAGTTCTTC
TRBV5-1	-	TRBJ1-2	few	CASSIITRAVLNYGYTF	TGCGCCAGCAGTATAATAACTCGGGCGGTACTTAACTATGGCTACACCTTC
TRBV14	TRBD1	TRBJ2-1	-	CASSQAYGQGDNEQFF	TGTGCCAGCAGCCAAGCTTACGGACAGGGAGACAATGAGCAGTTCTTC
TRBV5-1	TRBD1	TRBJ1-2	-	CASSTGTGEDGSTF	TGCGCCAGCAGCACCGGGACAGGGGAGGATGGCTCCACCTTC
TRBV18	-	TRBJ2-7	-	CASSPLGTYEQYF	TGTGCCAGCTCACCTCTCGGAACCTACGAGCAGTACTTC
TRBV12-3/TRBV12-4	TRBD1	TRBJ1-2	few	CASRTGLINYGYTF	TGTGCCAGCAGGACAGGGCTAATTAACTATGGCTACACCTTC
TRBV20-1	-	TRBJ2-5	few	CSARDMRAQETQYF	TGCAGTGCTAGAGATATGAGGGCCCAGGAGACCCAGTACTTC
TRBV29-1	TRBD1	TRBJ2-3	-	CSVCTGEGTDTQYF	TGCAGCGTCTGCACAGGGGAAGGCACAGATACGCAGTATTTT
TRBV5-1	-	TRBJ1-4	-	CASSFVSPARGLLFF	TGCGCCAGCAGCTTTGTGTCCCCGGCTCGCGGCTTACTGTTTTTT
TRBV10-3	-	TRBJ2-7	few	CAIRVDPSSYEQYF	TGTGCCATCAGGGTGGACCCCAGCTCCTACGAGCAGTACTTC
TRBV5-1	TRBD2	TRBJ2-1	many	CASSLAGSYNEQFF	TGCGCCAGCAGCCTAGCGGGTTCCTACAATGAGCAGTTCTTC
TRBV13	TRBD1	TRBJ1-1	-	CASSPRHLDRGSAAFF	TGTGCCAGCAGCCCGCGACACTTAGACAGGGGCAGTGCAGCTTTCTTT
TRBV28	TRBD2	TRBJ2-1	-	CASSLKLAGRNEQFF	TGTGCCAGCAGTTTAAAACTAGCGGGAAGAAATGAGCAGTTCTTC
TRBV7-3	-	TRBJ2-7	-	CASSRDPSYEQYF	TGTGCCAGCAGCCGGGACCCCAGCTACGAGCAGTACTTC
TRBV3-1	-	TRBJ2-3	-	CASSQALALTDTQYF	TGTGCCAGCAGCCAAGCTCTAGCCCTCACAGATACGCAGTATTTT
TRBV15	-	TRBJ1-5	few	CATSRDLQGLGGNQPQHF	TGTGCCACCAGCAGAGATCTTCAGGGGCTGGGGGGTAATCAGCCCCAGCATTTT
TRBV10-2	-	TRBJ2-6	few	CASRHGGAGANVLTF	TGCGCCAGCAGGCACGGGGGCGCTGGGGCCAACGTCCTGACTTTC